Sequencing of this T cell receptor (beta chain) was carried out in a study of beta chain features in type 1 diabetes. Study-wide findings and caveats: Patients with Type 1 diabetes showed moderately but significantly shorter TCRB CDR3s in all four CD4+ subsets.

The authors reverse transcribed all of the isolated RNA, so sequencing captured expressed TCRB transcripts. Clones were sequenced by immunoSEQ multiplex PCR, and TCRdb holds only the in-frame ones, with some missing. The table shows about 230,000 clones, with roughly 17% occurring only once. This clone was picked up a small number of times. The antigen remains unidentified. Trimming took 0 bases from V and 6 from J, leaving 2 bases between them. The CDR3 is made up of 11 amino acids. The germline CDR1 and CDR2 sequences are LGHNA and YNFKEQ. This chain uses TRBV4-2 with TRBJ1-2; D is unclear. Sequencing input: naive CD4+ T cells from blood. This TCR came from a man aged 30 to 45 with type 1 diabetes. CDR3 sequence (DNA): TGTGCCAGCAGCCAAGAACATGGCTACACCTTC. It codes for CASSQEHGYTF.